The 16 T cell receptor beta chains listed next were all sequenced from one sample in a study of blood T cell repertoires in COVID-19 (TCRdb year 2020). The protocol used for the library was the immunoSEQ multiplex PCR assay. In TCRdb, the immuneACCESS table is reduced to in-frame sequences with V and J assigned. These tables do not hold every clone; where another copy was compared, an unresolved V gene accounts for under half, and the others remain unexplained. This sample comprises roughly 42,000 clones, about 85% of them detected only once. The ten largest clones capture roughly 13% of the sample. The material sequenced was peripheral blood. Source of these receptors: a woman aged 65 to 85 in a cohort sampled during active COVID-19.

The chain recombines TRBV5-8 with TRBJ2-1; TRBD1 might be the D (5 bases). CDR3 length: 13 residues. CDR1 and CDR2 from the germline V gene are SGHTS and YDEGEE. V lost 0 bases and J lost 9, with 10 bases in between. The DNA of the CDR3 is TGTGCCAGCAGCTTGGCCAGGGTGGGTGAGCAGTTCTTC. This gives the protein CASSLARVGEQFF.

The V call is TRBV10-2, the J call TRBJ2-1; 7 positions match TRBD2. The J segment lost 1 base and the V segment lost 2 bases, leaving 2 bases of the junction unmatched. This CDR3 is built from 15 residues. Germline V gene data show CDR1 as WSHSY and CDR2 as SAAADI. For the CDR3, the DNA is TGCGCCAGCAGTGAGCCACTAGCGTCCTACAATGAGCAGTTCTTC. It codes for CASSEPLASYNEQFF.

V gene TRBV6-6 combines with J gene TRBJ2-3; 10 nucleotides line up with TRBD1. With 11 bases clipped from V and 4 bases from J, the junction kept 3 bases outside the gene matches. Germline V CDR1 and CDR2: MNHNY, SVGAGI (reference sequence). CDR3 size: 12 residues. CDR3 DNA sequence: TGTGCCTGGGGACAGGGGCCAGATACGCAGTATTTT. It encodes CAWGQGPDTQYF.

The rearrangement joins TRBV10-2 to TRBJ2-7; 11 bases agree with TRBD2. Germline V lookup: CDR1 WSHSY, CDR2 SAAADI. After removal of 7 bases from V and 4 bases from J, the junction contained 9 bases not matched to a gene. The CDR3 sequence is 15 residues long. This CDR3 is CASKKLAGVEYEQYF. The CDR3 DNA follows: TGCGCCAGCAAGAAACTAGCGGGAGTTGAGTACGAGCAGTACTTC.

The CDR3 region has the DNA TGCGCCAGCAGTGGTCCGGAGGGCGAAGCTTTCTTT. It codes for CASSGPEGEAFF. This chain links TRBV10-1 with TRBJ1-1, with unresolved D. Germline V lookup: CDR1 WNHNN, CDR2 SYGVQD (reference sequence). This CDR3 spans 12 amino acids. Trimming removed 4 bases from V and 8 bases from J, with 11 bases in between.

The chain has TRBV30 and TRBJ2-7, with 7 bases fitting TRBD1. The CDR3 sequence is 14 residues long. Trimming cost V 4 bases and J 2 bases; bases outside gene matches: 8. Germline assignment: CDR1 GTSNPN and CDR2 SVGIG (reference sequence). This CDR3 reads CAWTPGGDPYEQYF. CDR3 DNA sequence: TGTGCCTGGACCCCAGGGGGAGACCCCTACGAGCAGTACTTC. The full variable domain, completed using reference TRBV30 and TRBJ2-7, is SQTIHQWPATLVQPVGSPLSLECTVEGTSNPNLYWYRQAAGRGLQLLFYSVGIGQISSEVPQNLSASRPQDRQFILSSKKLLLSDSGFYLCAWTPGGDPYEQYFGPGTRLTVT.

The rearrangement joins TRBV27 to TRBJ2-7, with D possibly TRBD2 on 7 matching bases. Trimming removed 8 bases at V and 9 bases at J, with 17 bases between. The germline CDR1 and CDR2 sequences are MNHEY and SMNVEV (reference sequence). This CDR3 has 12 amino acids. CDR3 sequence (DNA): TGTGCCAGCGCTCGTACAGGGAGGGGGCAGTACTTC. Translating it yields CASARTGRGQYF.

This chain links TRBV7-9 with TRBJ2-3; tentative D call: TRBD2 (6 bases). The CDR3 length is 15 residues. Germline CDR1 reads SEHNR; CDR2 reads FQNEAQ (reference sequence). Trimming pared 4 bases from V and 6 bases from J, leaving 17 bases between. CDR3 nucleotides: TGTGCCAGCAGCTATCGTCGGGGACTTTCCGATACGCAGTATTTT. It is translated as CASSYRRGLSDTQYF.

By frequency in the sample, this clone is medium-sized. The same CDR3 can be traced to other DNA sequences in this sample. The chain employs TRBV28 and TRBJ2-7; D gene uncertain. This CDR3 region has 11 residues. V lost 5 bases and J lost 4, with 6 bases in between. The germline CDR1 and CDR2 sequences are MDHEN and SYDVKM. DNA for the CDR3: TGTGCCAGCAGTCTACGGTACGAGCAGTACTTC. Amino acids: CASSLRYEQYF. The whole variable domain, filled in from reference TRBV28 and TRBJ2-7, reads DVKVTQSSRYLVKRTGEKVFLECVQDMDHENMFWYRQDPGLGLRLIYFSYDVKMKEKGDIPEGYSVSREKKERFSLILESASTNQTSMYLCASSLRYEQYFGPGTRLTVT.

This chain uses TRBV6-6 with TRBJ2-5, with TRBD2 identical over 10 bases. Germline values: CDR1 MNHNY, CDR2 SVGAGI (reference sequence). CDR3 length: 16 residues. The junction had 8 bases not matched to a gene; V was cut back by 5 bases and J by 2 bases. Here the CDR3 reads CASSRTSGSFQETQYF. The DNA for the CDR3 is TGTGCCAGCAGTCGGACTAGCGGATCCTTTCAAGAGACCCAGTACTTC.

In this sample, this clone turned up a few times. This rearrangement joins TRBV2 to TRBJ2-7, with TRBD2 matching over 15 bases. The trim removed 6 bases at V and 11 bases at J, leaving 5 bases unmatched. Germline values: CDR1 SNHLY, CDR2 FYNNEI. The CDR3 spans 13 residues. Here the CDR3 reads CASREGLAGGKYF. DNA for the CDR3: TGTGCCAGCAGGGAGGGACTAGCGGGAGGAAAGTACTTC.

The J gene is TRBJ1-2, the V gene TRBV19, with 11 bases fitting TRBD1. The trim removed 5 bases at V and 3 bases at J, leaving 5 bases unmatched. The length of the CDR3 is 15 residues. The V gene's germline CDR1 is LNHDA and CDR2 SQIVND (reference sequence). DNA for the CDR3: TGTGCCAGTAGTTTCGGACAGGGGGCGTACTATGGCTACACCTTC. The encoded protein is CASSFGQGAYYGYTF.

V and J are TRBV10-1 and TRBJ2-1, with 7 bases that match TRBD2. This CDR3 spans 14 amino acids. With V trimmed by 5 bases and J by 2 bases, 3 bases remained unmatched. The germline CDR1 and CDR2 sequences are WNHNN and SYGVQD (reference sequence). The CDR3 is CASSSSGPYNEQFF. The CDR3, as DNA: TGCGCCAGCAGTTCTAGCGGCCCCTACAATGAGCAGTTCTTC.

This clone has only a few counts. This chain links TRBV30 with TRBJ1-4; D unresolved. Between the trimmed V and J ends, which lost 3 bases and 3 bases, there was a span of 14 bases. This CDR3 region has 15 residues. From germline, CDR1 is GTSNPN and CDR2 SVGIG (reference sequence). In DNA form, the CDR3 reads TGTGCCTGGAGGAAAGGCGGTCATGCTAATGAAAAACTGTTTTTT. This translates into CAWRKGGHANEKLFF.

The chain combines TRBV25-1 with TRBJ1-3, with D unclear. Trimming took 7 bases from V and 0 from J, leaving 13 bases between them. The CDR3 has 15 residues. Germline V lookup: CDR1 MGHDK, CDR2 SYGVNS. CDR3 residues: CASMPDFISGNTIYF. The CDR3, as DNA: TGTGCCAGCATGCCGGACTTTATCTCTGGAAACACCATATATTTT.

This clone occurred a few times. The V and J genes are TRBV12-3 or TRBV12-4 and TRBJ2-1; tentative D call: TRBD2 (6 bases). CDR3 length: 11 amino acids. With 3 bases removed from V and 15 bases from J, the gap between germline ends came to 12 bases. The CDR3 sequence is CASSFGLATFF. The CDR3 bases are TGTGCCAGCAGTTTCGGGCTAGCGACGTTCTTC.